The entry below describes one T cell receptor beta chain. Its cognate antigen is unknown. This entry comes from a study of high-grade serous ovarian cancer treatment subgroups. Study-level results: These tumor repertoires lack spatial information from bulk sequencing. Only CDR3 was analyzed; CDR1 and CDR2 were not.

Using immunoSEQ multiplex PCR, the repertoire was profiled, and TCRdb retains in-frame clones only, with some absent. In the table there are more than 15,000 clones, approximately 72% of which are singletons. Tumor samples were taken before definitive surgery or chemotherapy. The germline gives CDR1 SGHVT, CDR2 SQSDAQ. The V and J ends lost 5 bases and 8 bases respectively, with 12 bases between them. There are 13 residues in the CDR3. The clonotype originates from a human donor with high-grade serous ovarian cancer. Sequences were obtained from tumor tissue. J is TRBJ2-2 and V is TRBV7-4; the D is unclear. CDR3 coding DNA: TGTGCCAGCAGCCCGAAACTGGGTGGGGAGCTGTTTTTT. Its translation is CASSPKLGGELFF.